Listed below are T cell receptor beta chains from one sample, sequenced in a study of blood T cell repertoires in COVID-19. Sequencing was performed with immunoSEQ multiplex PCR; in TCRdb, only in-frame clones are kept and a portion is missing. The profile shows 150,000 to 200,000 clones, 83% of them singletons. Specimen: PBMCs or T cells enriched from blood (not recorded which). These receptors came from a woman between 45 and 65 years old who had recovered from COVID-19. The CDR3 runs from the conserved cysteine through the conserved F or W. D genes are given only for firm matches. Only part of the rows carry a size: once, few, many, or a class if the clone is expanded.

.,TRBJ2-4,.,TRBV6-5,TGTGCCAGCAGTTACAGCGCTCTAGCCAAAAACATTCAGTACTTC,CASSYSALAKNIQYF
.,TRBJ1-1,.,TRBV7-2,TGTGCCAGCAGCTTAGTACAGGGTGCCACTGAAGCTTTCTTT,CASSLVQGATEAFF
TRBD1,TRBJ2-2,.,TRBV12-5,TGTGCTAGTGGTCTACGAACGGGACAGGGGCATTCCGGGGAGCTGTTTTTT,CASGLRTGQGHSGELFF
.,TRBJ2-2,.,TRBV12-3/TRBV12-4,TGTGCCAGCAGCTGGACTCCCGGGGAGCTGTTTTTT,CASSWTPGELFF
.,TRBJ2-2,.,TRBV7-2,TGTGCCAGCGCCGCTCTCATCAGGTTCACCGGGGAGCTGTTTTTT,CASAALIRFTGELFF
.,TRBJ2-2,once,TRBV5-6,TGTGCCAGCAGCCCACCCCCGGGGGAGAACACCGGGGAGCTGTTTTTT,CASSPPPGENTGELFF
TRBD1,TRBJ1-6,few,TRBV5-1,TGCGCCAGCAGCTCCGGACAGGGGGCCAATTCACCCCTCCACTTT,CASSSGQGANSPLHF
TRBD1,TRBJ1-2,.,TRBV10-3,TGTGCCATCAGCCAGGGGGCGGATGGCTACACCTTC,CAISQGADGYTF
.,TRBJ1-2,.,TRBV4-1,TGCGCCAGCAGCCAACACCTGGGGGGGGCGTTCCGTGGCTACACCTTC,CASSQHLGGAFRGYTF
TRBD2,TRBJ2-3,few,TRBV4-2,TGTGCCACCCTAGGCGGGGGGGCAACCACAGATACGCAGTATTTT,CATLGGGATTDTQYF